The source of this T cell receptor beta chain is a study of blood T cell repertoires in COVID-19. Study at large: The cDNA or gDNA used as material had been derived from T cells, B-cell-depleted T cells, or PBMCs.

This CDR3 has 14 residues. The V gene's germline CDR1 is SGHAT and CDR2 FQNNGV. V shed 6 bases, J shed 4 bases, and the junction held 7 bases outside the gene matches. Profiling relied on immunoSEQ multiplex PCR, and the TCRdb table lists in-frame clones only, not all of them. The sample shows about 380,000 clones, 88% of them seen only once. Study members were between 18 and 89 years old and lived in 24 US regions. In assigning cohorts, the study relied on participant-reported clinical history. Sequenced sample: PBMCs or T cells enriched from blood (not recorded which). The chain carries TRBV11-2 and TRBJ2-7; 9 nucleotides line up with TRBD1. This sequence originates from a woman aged 18-30 years who had recovered from COVID-19. The CDR3 region has the DNA TGTGCCAGCAGGAGGACAGGGGAGCCTTACGAGCAGTACTTC. Translated: CASRRTGEPYEQYF.